Presented here are 10 T cell receptor beta chains from one specimen sequenced in a study of T cell clonality in common variable immunodeficiency. Generated by immunoSEQ multiplex PCR, the TCRdb table keeps only in-frame clones and is missing some. Listed for the sample are some 50,000 clones, none seen a single time. Sequencing was carried out using peripheral blood mononuclear cells. The receptors originated from a person between 18 and 75 years old in good health.

This clone was seen at least ten times. The CDR3 goes on 3 residues after the read ends, and that part is filled in from the germline J gene. This sequence joins TRBV29-1 and TRBJ1-2; possibly TRBD1 for D (5 bases). This CDR3 has 13 amino acids. V shed 3 bases and J shed 2 bases, with 10 bases lying between them. Germline V gene data show CDR1 as SQVTM and CDR2 as ANQGSEA. Here the CDR3 reads CSVEGGFNYGYTF. The covered CDR3 bases are TGCAGCGTTGAGGGGGGGTTCAACTATGGC.

This clone was counted many times. The CDR3 is cut off 3 residues early in the read; its end comes from the germline J gene. The rearrangement links TRBV11-2 to TRBJ1-3; no clear D. Germline CDR1 and CDR2: SGHAT and FQNNGV. The CDR3 consists of 15 residues. V lost 7 bases and J 4 bases, leaving 17 bases between the germline ends. The chain's CDR3 is CASTEDTHSGNTIYF. The DNA read from the CDR3 is TGTGCCAGCACCGAAGACACCCACTCAGGAAACACC.

This clone was picked up many times. The sequenced fragment ends 3 residues before the CDR3 boundary, so the rest is inferred from the germline J gene. The rearrangement joins TRBV20-1 to TRBJ2-3, with 8 bases identical to TRBD2. With 1 base clipped from V and 4 bases from J, the junction kept 10 bases outside the gene matches. The CDR3 has 16 amino acids. CDR1 DFQATT and CDR2 SNEGSKA come from the germline V gene (reference sequence). CDR3 sequence: CSARGAQGLASDTQYF. CDR3 bases read: TGCAGTGCTAGAGGAGCCCAAGGACTAGCTTCAGATACG.

This clone was observed many times. The DNA read from the CDR3 is TGCGCCAGCAGCACGTTCCAGAGGACTGATACG. Its protein product is CASSTFQRTDT. In full, the CDR3 is CASSTFQRTDTQYF. The V call is TRBV5-1, the J call TRBJ2-3; D possibly corresponds to TRBD2 (5 bases). With the read ending 3 residues before the CDR3 end, the germline J gene is used to fill in that end. Germline CDR1 SGHRS, CDR2 YFSETQ. This CDR3 region has 14 residues. Trimming cost V 4 bases and J 6 bases, with 15 bases left between them.

There are many counts of this clone. The read gets to within 3 residues of the CDR3 end, and the germline J gene fills in the rest. The V gene is TRBV5-1, the J gene TRBJ2-7, with 9 bases that match TRBD1. CDR3 length equals 14 residues. V gave up 3 bases and J gave up 6 bases; unmatched junction bases: 7. Germline CDR1 reads SGHRS; CDR2 reads YFSETQ. CDR3 in amino acids: CASSSSGTGSEQYF. The DNA read from the CDR3 is TGCGCCAGCAGCTCCTCCGGGACAGGGAGCGAG.

This clone was seen a handful of times. The observed sequence ends 3 residues before the CDR3 terminus, with the missing tail filled in from the germline J gene. The rearrangement links TRBV7-2 to TRBJ1-2; no clear D. The CDR3 sequence is 13 residues long. CDR1 and CDR2 (germline): SGHTA, FQGNSA. CDR3 loop: CASRSTPFYDYTF. The DNA read from the CDR3 is TGTGCCAGCAGATCGACACCATTCTACGAC.

This clone came up many times. The read comes to an end 3 residues before the CDR3 does, leaving the germline J gene to fill in the end. The chain combines TRBV7-2 with TRBJ2-7, with 9 bases fitting TRBD1. In germline, CDR1 is SGHTA, CDR2 FQGNSA. CDR3 length equals 14 residues. V was pared by 4 bases and J by 4 bases, with 5 bases of the junction left unmatched. The CDR3 DNA, read in part, is TGTGCCAGCAGCTCGGGGGACAGGGTTTACGAG. Amino acids: CASSSGDRVYE. The entire CDR3 protein is CASSSGDRVYEQYF.

This clone was recorded at least ten times. The CDR3 end lies 3 residues beyond the end of the read and is filled in from the germline J gene. V and J are TRBV15 and TRBJ2-7; D unresolved. The CDR3 length is 14 residues. Trimming cost V 0 bases and J 5 bases, with 11 bases left between them. Per germline, CDR1 LNHNV and CDR2 YYDKDF (reference sequence). CDR3 sequence reads: CATSRDRLENEQYF. The sequenced part of the CDR3 DNA is TGTGCCACCAGCAGAGATAGACTCGAAAACGAG.

Ten or more counts support this clone. The read stops 3 residues short of the end of the CDR3; the missing end is completed from the germline J gene. The chain couples TRBV4-2 to TRBJ2-1; 8 bases are a match to TRBD2. The germline CDR1 and CDR2 sequences are LGHNA and YNFKEQ. The CDR3 sequence is 15 residues long. The V segment lost 1 base and the J segment 3 bases; nucleotides outside the gene matches: 2. CDR3 amino acids: CASSQGREVYNEQFF. The DNA read from the CDR3 is TGTGCCAGCAGCCAAGGGCGGGAGGTCTACAATGAG.

CDR3 bases read: TGTGCCAGCGGCCGGGACAGCCAGGCCACTGAA. Translated: CASGRDSQATE. The entire CDR3 protein is CASGRDSQATEAFF. The chain has TRBV2 and TRBJ1-1; TRBD1 matches at 7 bases. The CDR3 extends 3 residues past the end of the read, so its final part is completed from the germline J gene. This CDR3 has 14 residues. The V and J ends lost 8 bases and 4 bases, in that order; junction bases with no gene match: 10. Germline-derived CDR1 and CDR2 are SNHLY and FYNNEI.